This is a list of T cell receptor beta chains from one sample in a study of blood T cell repertoires in COVID-19. Assay: immunoSEQ multiplex PCR; the TCRdb copy retains only in-frame clones and omits some. The table includes roughly 100,000 clones, 85% detected once. The sample consisted of peripheral blood. All receptors come from a woman in her sixties or seventies with active or convalescent COVID-19. The conserved cysteine and the conserved F or W are not part of the CDR3 here. For some rows the clone size is stated as once, few or many, or as a class when expanded; others skip it.

j_call clone_size v_call cdr3_aa
TRBJ2-3 . TRBV11-3 ASSTMGTSITDTQY
TRBJ2-7 . TRBV5-4 ASSPGREQY
TRBJ1-2 few TRBV9 ASSVSSGTNSNYGYT
TRBJ2-2 once TRBV2 ASSKVAVDGELF
TRBJ2-5 . TRBV5-4 ASSLARRGSETQY
TRBJ1-3 . TRBV19 ASSPRQGAGGNTIY
TRBJ1-3 . TRBV5-6 ASSPGHISGNTIY
TRBJ2-7 . TRBV28 ASSPSGTGTYEQY
TRBJ2-7 . TRBV5-5 ASSLAQGPYEQY
TRBJ2-7 . TRBV7-2 ASSLVRDSYEQY
TRBJ1-2 few TRBV6-5 ASSRETGRNGYT
TRBJ2-1 . TRBV11-2 ASSLTAPSTGAYNEQF
TRBJ2-4 . TRBV28 ASSPGKNIQY
TRBJ2-5 . TRBV27 ASSLGRRAQETQY